The rows below give T cell receptor beta chains drawn from one sample of a study of PD-L1 blockade in urothelial cancer. The table came from immunoSEQ multiplex PCR; TCRdb's copy has only in-frame clones and leaves some out. Among around 100,000 clones listed, about 91% were seen once. Sequenced here: PBMCs, sampled around atezolizumab (anti-PD-L1) treatment. These receptors were obtained from a woman older than 75 with urothelial cancer. CDR3s include the opening cysteine and the closing phenylalanine or tryptophan. The D gene is left open where the match is weak. The size of a clone is reported for some rows only, either as once, few or many, or as a class for expanded clones.

CDR3 length	clone size	V gene	D gene	J gene	CDR3 DNA	CDR3 protein
14	few	TRBV9	NA	TRBJ2-1	TGTGCCAGCAGCGCATACGGCGGTAATTATGAGCAGTTCTTC	CASSAYGGNYEQFF
13	NA	TRBV19	NA	TRBJ2-3	TGTGCCACCAAGACGCCTGACAGCCCCACGCAGTATTTT	CATKTPDSPTQYF
15	NA	TRBV6-1	NA	TRBJ1-1	TGTGCCAGCAGTGAAGCGGTCAGTTTGAACACTGAAGCTTTCTTT	CASSEAVSLNTEAFF
15	NA	TRBV7-2	NA	TRBJ2-1	TGTGCCAGCGCTAGAGACAGGAACTCCTACAATGAGCAGTTCTTC	CASARDRNSYNEQFF
12	few	TRBV28	NA	TRBJ1-1	TGTGCCACTTACTCGGACAGCTTAGAAGCTTTCTTT	CATYSDSLEAFF
12	NA	TRBV28	NA	TRBJ2-7	TGTGCCAGCAGCTCGGTCTCCTACGAGCAGTACTTC	CASSSVSYEQYF
14	NA	TRBV2	NA	TRBJ1-3	TGTGCCAGCCGAGCGGGGGGGTACAGTGACACCATATATTTT	CASRAGGYSDTIYF
13	NA	TRBV5-5	NA	TRBJ2-3	TGTGCCAGCAGCACTCTCACCACAGATACGCAGTATTTT	CASSTLTTDTQYF
16	once	TRBV5-1	TRBD1	TRBJ2-3	TGCGCCAGCAGCCTACCCGGGACAGGGGGCACAGATACGCAGTATTTT	CASSLPGTGGTDTQYF
14	NA	TRBV28	NA	TRBJ2-1	TGTGCCAGCAGGGCCTCAAGCTCCTACAATGAGCAGTTCTTC	CASRASSSYNEQFF
20	NA	TRBV6-1	NA	TRBJ2-4	TGTGCCAGCAGTGAAAGGACAGCCGACGGTACATTCGTAGCCAAAAACATTCAGTACTTC	CASSERTADGTFVAKNIQYF
14	NA	TRBV25-1	NA	TRBJ2-5	TGTGCCAGCAGTGGGACAGTCCCGAGGGAGACCCAGTACTTC	CASSGTVPRETQYF
14	NA	TRBV28	NA	TRBJ1-4	TGTGCCAGCAGTACCAGGACAACTAATGAAAAACTGTTTTTT	CASSTRTTNEKLFF
17	NA	TRBV7-6	TRBD2	TRBJ2-1	TGTGCCAGCAGCTCAACCACCGGGGCTAGCGGTGGGGTTGAGCAGTTCTTC	CASSSTTGASGGVEQFF
16	NA	TRBV19	NA	TRBJ1-5	TGTGCCAGTAGACCCACAGGGCGGTATAGCAATCAGCCCCAGCATTTT	CASRPTGRYSNQPQHF
14	NA	TRBV5-8	NA	TRBJ1-1	TGTGCCAGCAGCTTACGAGGGTTGAGCACTGAAGCTTTCTTT	CASSLRGLSTEAFF
13	NA	TRBV10-1	TRBD1	TRBJ2-1	TGCGCCAGCGGCGTGGCAGGGGGAAATGAGCAGTTCTTC	CASGVAGGNEQFF
19	NA	TRBV2	TRBD1	TRBJ1-4	TGTGCCAGCAGTCACCTCCGGAGGGGACAGCGAGGGCCTAATGAAAAACTGTTTTTT	CASSHLRRGQRGPNEKLFF
14	once	TRBV27	NA	TRBJ1-1	TGTGCCAGCAGTGCCAGGATTTTCAACACTGAAGCTTTCTTT	CASSARIFNTEAFF
14	NA	TRBV6-5	NA	TRBJ1-5	TGTGCCAGCACAGCGGGGTATAGCAATCAGCCCCAGCATTTT	CASTAGYSNQPQHF
15	NA	TRBV5-6	NA	TRBJ1-4	TGTGCCAGCAGCTCGTGGGGCCCAACTAATGAAAAACTGTTTTTT	CASSSWGPTNEKLFF
16	NA	TRBV28	TRBD2	TRBJ2-7	TGTGCCAGCAGTTTATTGCCCGGGGGGTCCCGCTGGGAGCAGTACTTC	CASSLLPGGSRWEQYF
16	NA	TRBV11-2	NA	TRBJ1-3	TGTGCCAGCAGCGGAGGGCAGGGACTATCTGGAAACACCATATATTTT	CASSGGQGLSGNTIYF
15	NA	TRBV5-8	TRBD1	TRBJ1-2	TGTGCCAGCAGCTTAACAGGGGCCATCCCCTATGGCTACACCTTC	CASSLTGAIPYGYTF
15	NA	TRBV14	NA	TRBJ2-7	TGTGCCAGCAGCCGCTTGGGGGGACAGACCGTGGAGCAGTACTTC	CASSRLGGQTVEQYF
15	NA	TRBV9	NA	TRBJ1-5	TGTGCCAGCAGCCTATCACAGGGTAGCAATCAGCCCCAGCATTTT	CASSLSQGSNQPQHF
12	NA	TRBV5-8	NA	TRBJ1-2	TGTGCCAGCTCCGCAGGGAACTATGGCTACACCTTC	CASSAGNYGYTF
14	NA	TRBV4-1	NA	TRBJ2-5	TGCGCCAGCAGCCCCGGAGGGCCGGAGGAGACCCAGTACTTC	CASSPGGPEETQYF
15	NA	TRBV2	NA	TRBJ1-4	TGTGCCAGCAGTGAATTAGGGGCACTTAATGAAAAACTGTTTTTT	CASSELGALNEKLFF
15	NA	TRBV5-1	TRBD1	TRBJ1-1	TGCGCCAGCAGCCCGGGACAGGGATTGGGCACTGAAGCTTTCTTT	CASSPGQGLGTEAFF
14	NA	TRBV19	NA	TRBJ1-3	TGTGCCAGTCGAGCTACAGGTCCTGGAAACACCATATATTTT	CASRATGPGNTIYF
15	NA	TRBV2	TRBD2	TRBJ2-2	TGTGCCAGCAGTGAGGCTAGCGGATACACCGGGGAGCTGTTTTTT	CASSEASGYTGELFF
15	NA	TRBV5-1	TRBD2	TRBJ2-7	TGCGCCAGCAGCTTGCAGGGAGCGGGAGGTTACGAGCAGTACTTC	CASSLQGAGGYEQYF
15	NA	TRBV11-2	NA	TRBJ1-5	TGTGCCAGCAGCGCCGGGGAGAGGAGCAATCAGCCCCAGCATTTT	CASSAGERSNQPQHF
12	once	TRBV10-3	NA	TRBJ2-1	TGTGCCATCAGTGTCAGCGACAATGAGCAGTTCTTC	CAISVSDNEQFF
15	NA	TRBV7-8	NA	TRBJ2-7	TGTGCCAGCAGCCTGACCGGACAGACTATCTACGAGCAGTACTTC	CASSLTGQTIYEQYF
15	NA	TRBV11-2	TRBD1	TRBJ1-5	TGTGCCAGCAGCTCGGGACAGGGGTTCGCTCAGCCCCAGCATTTT	CASSSGQGFAQPQHF
16	NA	TRBV7-3	NA	TRBJ2-6	TGTGCCAGCAGCTTGAGGGCCAGCTCTGGGGCCAACGTCCTGACTTTC	CASSLRASSGANVLTF
17	NA	TRBV10-3	NA	TRBJ2-1	TGTGCCATCAGGACCGGAAGGGGCCAGGGTTCGAACAATGAGCAGTTCTTC	CAIRTGRGQGSNNEQFF
15	NA	TRBV27	TRBD1	TRBJ2-7	TGTGCCAGCAGTGCTCACCCCGACAGGGCCAACGAGCAGTACTTC	CASSAHPDRANEQYF
12	NA	TRBV2	NA	TRBJ1-2	TGTGCCAGCAGAGCAGACGGGGATGGCTACACCTTC	CASRADGDGYTF
15	NA	TRBV2	NA	TRBJ2-2	TGTGCCAGCAGTGGGCAGTCAACCCTCACCGGGGAGCTGTTTTTT	CASSGQSTLTGELFF
19	NA	TRBV5-1	TRBD2	TRBJ2-3	TGCGCCAGCAGCTCTATGGGACTAGCGGGAGCGTTATCCACAGATACGCAGTATTTT	CASSSMGLAGALSTDTQYF
15	NA	TRBV5-1	TRBD2	TRBJ2-5	TGCGCCAGCAGCGCCCGGACTAGCGGACAAGAGACCCAGTACTTC	CASSARTSGQETQYF
15	once	TRBV7-9	TRBD1	TRBJ2-7	TGTGCCAGCAGCCTCGGACAGGGAAGGTTCTACGAGCAGTACTTC	CASSLGQGRFYEQYF